This TCR beta chain was recovered during a study of low-dose radiotherapy and immunotherapy resistance in tumors. Turning to the study itself: The fractionation for Cohort 1 was 0.5 Gy per fraction every 2 weeks, totaling 6.5 Gy. Cyclophosphamide was given intravenously at 200 mg/m2 every two weeks, and each dose came one day before radiation and immunotherapy.

Alpha- and beta-chain coverage of first-strand cDNA came from TRAV- and TRBV-specific primers. The PCR that amplified TCRs ran for 20 cycles, relying on a constant-region primer and a V-primer adapter. The authors amplified isolated mRNA by in vitro transcription. TCRdb reprocessed the reads with MiXCR, giving one entry per CDR3 protein. This table has 80,000 to 90,000 distinct CDR3 sequences, 15% to 20% appearing once. Time point defined: before trial treatment. Each donor was administered nivolumab, ipilimumab, aspirin, low-dose cyclophosphamide and low-dose radiotherapy. This clonotype was seen repeatedly, ten times or more. This CDR3 has 16 residues. Trimming removed 3 bases from V and 1 base from J; junction bases left unmatched: 8. Germline V lookup: CDR1 SGHRS, CDR2 YFSETQ.

This TCR came from a male donor with prostate cancer. Specimen: PBMCs, collected before treatment. This sequence joins TRBV5-1 and TRBJ2-3; 7 nucleotides align to TRBD2. The CDR3 DNA reads as TGCGCCAGCAGCTCCAGGACTCGGGGGGGCACAGATACGCAGTATTTT. This encodes CASSSRTRGGTDTQYF.